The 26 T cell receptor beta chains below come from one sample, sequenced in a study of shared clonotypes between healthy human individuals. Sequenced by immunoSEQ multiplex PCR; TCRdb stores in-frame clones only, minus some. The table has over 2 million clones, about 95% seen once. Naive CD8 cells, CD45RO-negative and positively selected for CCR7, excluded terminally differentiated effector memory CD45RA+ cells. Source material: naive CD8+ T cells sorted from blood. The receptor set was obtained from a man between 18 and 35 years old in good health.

The CDR3 region has the DNA TGTGCCAGCTCCCCGGGTCTGACAGGGGCGCAGCCCCAGCATTTT. Its protein product is CASSPGLTGAQPQHF. The chain recombines TRBV27 with TRBJ1-5; 8 nucleotides match TRBD1. Germline V gene sequence: CDR1 MNHEY, CDR2 SMNVEV (reference sequence). J was trimmed by 7 bases and V by 8 bases; bases with no gene match: 13. CDR3 length: 15 amino acids.

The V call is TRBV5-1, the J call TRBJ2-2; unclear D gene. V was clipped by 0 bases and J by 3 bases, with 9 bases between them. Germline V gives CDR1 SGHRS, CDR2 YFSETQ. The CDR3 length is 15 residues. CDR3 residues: CASSLGWADTGELFF. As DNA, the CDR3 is TGCGCCAGCAGCTTGGGGTGGGCAGACACCGGGGAGCTGTTTTTT.

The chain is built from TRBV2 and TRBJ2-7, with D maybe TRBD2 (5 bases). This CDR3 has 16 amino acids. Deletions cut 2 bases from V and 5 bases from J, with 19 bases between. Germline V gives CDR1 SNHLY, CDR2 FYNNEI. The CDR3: CASSEIPGGPLNEQYF. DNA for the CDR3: TGTGCCAGCAGTGAAATCCCCGGCGGGCCCCTGAACGAGCAGTACTTC.

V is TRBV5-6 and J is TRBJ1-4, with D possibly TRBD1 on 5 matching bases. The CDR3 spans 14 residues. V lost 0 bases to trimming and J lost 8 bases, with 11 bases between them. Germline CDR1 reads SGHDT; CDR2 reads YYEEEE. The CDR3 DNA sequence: TGTGCCAGCAGCTTGGCCTTAGGGGTGGAAAAACTGTTTTTT. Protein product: CASSLALGVEKLFF.

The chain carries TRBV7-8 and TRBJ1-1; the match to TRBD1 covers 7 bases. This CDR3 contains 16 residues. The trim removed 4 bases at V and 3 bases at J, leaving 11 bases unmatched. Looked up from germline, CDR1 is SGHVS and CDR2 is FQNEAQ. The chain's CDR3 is CASSYRQGGIDTEAFF. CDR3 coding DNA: TGTGCCAGCAGCTACCGACAGGGAGGAATTGACACTGAAGCTTTCTTT.

The CDR3 nucleotides read TGTGCCAGCAGCGTAGAAGGCGGTTCGGCTTACGAGCAGTACTTC. As protein: CASSVEGGSAYEQYF. V gene TRBV9 combines with J gene TRBJ2-7, with D unclear. From germline, CDR1 is SGDLS and CDR2 YYNGEE. CDR3 length equals 15 residues. Trimming removed 0 bases at V and 4 bases at J, with 14 bases between. Complete variable domain (other parts from reference TRBV9 and TRBJ2-7): DSGVTQTPKHLITATGQRVTLRCSPRSGDLSVYWYQQSLDQGLQFLIQYYNGEERAKGNILERFSAQQFPDLHSELNLSSLELGDSALYFCASSVEGGSAYEQYFGPGTRLTVT.

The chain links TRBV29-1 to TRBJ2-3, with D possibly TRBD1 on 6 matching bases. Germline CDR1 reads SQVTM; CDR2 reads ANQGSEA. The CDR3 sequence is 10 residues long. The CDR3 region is CGGYGDTQYF. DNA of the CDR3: TGCGGGGGCTATGGGGATACGCAGTATTTT.

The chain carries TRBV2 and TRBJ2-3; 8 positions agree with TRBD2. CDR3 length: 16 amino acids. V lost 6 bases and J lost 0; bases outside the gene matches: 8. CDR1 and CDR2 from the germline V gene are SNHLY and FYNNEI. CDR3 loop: CASRSGGATSTDTQYF. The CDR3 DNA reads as TGTGCCAGCAGAAGCGGGGGAGCGACTAGCACAGATACGCAGTATTTT.

CDR3 loop: CAWSIGQGMETQYF. As DNA, the CDR3 is TGTGCCTGGAGTATAGGACAGGGTATGGAGACCCAGTACTTC. This chain connects TRBV30 to TRBJ2-5; the match to TRBD1 covers 8 bases. The CDR3 is 14 amino acids. V was clipped by 2 bases and J by 5 bases; unmatched bases: 7. Germline V gives CDR1 GTSNPN, CDR2 SVGIG (reference sequence).

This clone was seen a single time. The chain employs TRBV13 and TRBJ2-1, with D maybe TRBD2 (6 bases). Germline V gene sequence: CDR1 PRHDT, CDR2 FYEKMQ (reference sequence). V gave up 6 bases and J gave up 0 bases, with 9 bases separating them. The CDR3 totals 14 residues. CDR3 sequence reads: CASRGTLSYNEQFF. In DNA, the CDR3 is TGTGCCAGCAGGGGGACTCTCTCCTACAATGAGCAGTTCTTC.

CDR3 sequence: CASGLETGYTGELFF. CDR3 in DNA: TGTGCTAGTGGTTTGGAGACAGGGTACACCGGGGAGCTGTTTTTT. The chain uses TRBV12-5 and TRBJ2-2, with 7 bases aligning to TRBD1. Unmatched junction bases numbered 2, after V lost 1 base and J lost 3 bases. This CDR3 comprises 15 residues. CDR1 is LGHNT and CDR2 is FRNRAP in the germline V gene.

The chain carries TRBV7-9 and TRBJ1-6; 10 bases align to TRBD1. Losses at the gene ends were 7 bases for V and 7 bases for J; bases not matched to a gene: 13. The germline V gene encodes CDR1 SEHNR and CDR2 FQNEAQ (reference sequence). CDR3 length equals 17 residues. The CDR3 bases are TGTGCCAGCACCTTCGTCCTACCGGGACAGGGGAATTCACCCCTCCACTTT. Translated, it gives CASTFVLPGQGNSPLHF.

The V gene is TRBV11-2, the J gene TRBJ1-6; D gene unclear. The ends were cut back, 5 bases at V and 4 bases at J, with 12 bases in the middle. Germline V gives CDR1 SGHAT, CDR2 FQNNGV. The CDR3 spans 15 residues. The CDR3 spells CASSLRRDYNSPLHF. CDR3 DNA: TGTGCCAGCAGCCTCCGACGGGATTATAATTCACCCCTCCACTTT. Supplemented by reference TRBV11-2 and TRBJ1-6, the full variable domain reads EAGVAQSPRYKIIEKRQSVAFWCNPISGHATLYWYQQILGQGPKLLIQFQNNGVVDDSQLPKDRFSAERLKGVDSTLKIQPAKLEDSAVYLCASSLRRDYNSPLHFGNGTRLTVT.

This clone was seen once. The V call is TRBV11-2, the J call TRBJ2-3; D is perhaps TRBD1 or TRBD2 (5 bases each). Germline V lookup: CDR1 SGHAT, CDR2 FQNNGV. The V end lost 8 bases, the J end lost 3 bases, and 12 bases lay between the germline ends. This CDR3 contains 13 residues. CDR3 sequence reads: CASPPGPTDTQYF. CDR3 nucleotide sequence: TGTGCCAGCCCTCCGGGACCTACAGATACGCAGTATTTT.

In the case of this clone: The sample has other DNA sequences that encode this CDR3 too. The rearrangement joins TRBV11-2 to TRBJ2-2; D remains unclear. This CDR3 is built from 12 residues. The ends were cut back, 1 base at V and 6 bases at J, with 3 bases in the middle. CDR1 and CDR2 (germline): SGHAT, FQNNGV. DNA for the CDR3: TGTGCCAGCAGCTTAGGTCCCGGGGAGCTGTTTTTT. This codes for CASSLGPGELFF.

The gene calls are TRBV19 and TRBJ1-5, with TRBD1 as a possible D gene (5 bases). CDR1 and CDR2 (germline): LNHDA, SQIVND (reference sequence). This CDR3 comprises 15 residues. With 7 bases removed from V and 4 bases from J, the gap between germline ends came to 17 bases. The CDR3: CASTTGWRQNQPQHF. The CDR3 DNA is TGTGCCAGTACAACCGGTTGGCGACAGAATCAGCCCCAGCATTTT.

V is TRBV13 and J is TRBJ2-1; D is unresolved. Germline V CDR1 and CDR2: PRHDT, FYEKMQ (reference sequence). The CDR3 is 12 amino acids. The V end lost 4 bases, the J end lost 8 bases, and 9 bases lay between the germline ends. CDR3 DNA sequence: TGTGCCAGCAGCTCCTTCGTGGATGAGCAGTTCTTC. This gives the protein CASSSFVDEQFF. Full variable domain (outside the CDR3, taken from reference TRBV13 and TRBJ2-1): AAGVIQSPRHLIKEKRETATLKCYPIPRHDTVYWYQQGPGQDPQFLISFYEKMQSDKGSIPDRFSAQQFSDYHSELNMSSLELGDSALYFCASSSFVDEQFFGPGTRLTVL.

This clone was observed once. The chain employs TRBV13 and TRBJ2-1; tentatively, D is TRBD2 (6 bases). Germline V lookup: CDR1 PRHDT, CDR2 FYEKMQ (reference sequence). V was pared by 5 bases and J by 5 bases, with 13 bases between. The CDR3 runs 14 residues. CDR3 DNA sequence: TGTGCCAGCAGCACGGGTGCGGGGCACAATGAGCAGTTCTTC. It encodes CASSTGAGHNEQFF.

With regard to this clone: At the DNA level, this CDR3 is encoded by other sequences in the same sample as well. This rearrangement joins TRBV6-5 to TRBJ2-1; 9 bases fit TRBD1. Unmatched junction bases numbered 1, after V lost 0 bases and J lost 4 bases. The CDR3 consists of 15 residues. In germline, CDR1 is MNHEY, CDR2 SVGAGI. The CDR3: CASSYSTGGYNEQFF. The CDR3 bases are TGTGCCAGCAGTTACTCGACAGGGGGTTACAATGAGCAGTTCTTC.

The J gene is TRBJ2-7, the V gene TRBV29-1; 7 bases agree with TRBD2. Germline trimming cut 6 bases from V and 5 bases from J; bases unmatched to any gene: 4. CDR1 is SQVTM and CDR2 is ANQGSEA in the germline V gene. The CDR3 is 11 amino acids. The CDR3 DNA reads TGCAGCGTACAACTAGCGCACGAGCAGTACTTC. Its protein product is CSVQLAHEQYF.

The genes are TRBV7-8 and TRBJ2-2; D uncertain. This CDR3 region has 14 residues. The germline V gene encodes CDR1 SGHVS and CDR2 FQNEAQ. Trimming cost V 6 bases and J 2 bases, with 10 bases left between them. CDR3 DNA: TGTGCCAGCAGGCCCCTAGTTAACACCGGGGAGCTGTTTTTT. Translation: CASRPLVNTGELFF. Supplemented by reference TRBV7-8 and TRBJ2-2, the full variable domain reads GAGVSQSPRYKVAKRGQDVALRCDPISGHVSLFWYQQALGQGPEFLTYFQNEAQLDKSGLPSDRFFAERPEGSVSTLKIQRTQQEDSAVYLCASRPLVNTGELFFGEGSRLTVL.

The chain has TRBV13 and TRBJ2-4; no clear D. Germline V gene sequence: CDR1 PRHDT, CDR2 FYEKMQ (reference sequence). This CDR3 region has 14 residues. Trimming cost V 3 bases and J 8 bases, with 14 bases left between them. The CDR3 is CASSLANRGDIQYF. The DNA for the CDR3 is TGTGCCAGCAGCTTGGCTAATAGAGGAGACATTCAGTACTTC.

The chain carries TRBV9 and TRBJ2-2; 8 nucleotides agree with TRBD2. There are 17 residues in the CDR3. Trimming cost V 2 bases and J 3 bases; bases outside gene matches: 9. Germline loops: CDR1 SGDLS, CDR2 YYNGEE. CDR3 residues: CASSVGGLAGHTGELFF. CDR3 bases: TGTGCCAGCAGCGTGGGAGGGTTAGCGGGGCACACCGGGGAGCTGTTTTTT.

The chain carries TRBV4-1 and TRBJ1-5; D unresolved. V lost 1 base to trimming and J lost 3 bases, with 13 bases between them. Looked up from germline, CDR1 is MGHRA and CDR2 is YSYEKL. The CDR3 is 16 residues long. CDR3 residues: CASSQALGLPNQPQHF. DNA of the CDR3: TGCGCCAGCAGCCAAGCCTTAGGGCTGCCCAATCAGCCCCAGCATTTT.

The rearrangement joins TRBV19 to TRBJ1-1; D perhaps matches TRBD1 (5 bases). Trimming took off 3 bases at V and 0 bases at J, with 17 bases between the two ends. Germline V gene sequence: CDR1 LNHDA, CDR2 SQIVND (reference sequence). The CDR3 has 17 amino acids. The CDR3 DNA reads TGTGCCAGTAGTATCGGGATGTGGGACGGGATGAACACTGAAGCTTTCTTT. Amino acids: CASSIGMWDGMNTEAFF. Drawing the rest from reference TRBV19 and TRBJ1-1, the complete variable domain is DGGITQSPKYLFRKEGQNVTLSCEQNLNHDAMYWYRQDPGQGLRLIYYSQIVNDFQKGDIAEGYSVSREKKESFPLTVTSAQKNPTAFYLCASSIGMWDGMNTEAFFGQGTRLTVV.

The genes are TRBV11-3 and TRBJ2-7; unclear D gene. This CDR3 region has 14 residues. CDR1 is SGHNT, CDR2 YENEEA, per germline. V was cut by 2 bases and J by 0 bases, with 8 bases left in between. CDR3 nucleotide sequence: TGTGCCAGCAGCTTATATGGCGGCTCCTACGAGCAGTACTTC. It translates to CASSLYGGSYEQYF.